The next 23 T cell receptor beta chains were all read from a single sample in a study of beta chain features in type 1 diabetes. Study-level points and caveats: Type 1 diabetes patients showed a moderate but significant shortening of TCRB CDR3s in all four CD4+ subsets.

No antigen has been assigned to these receptors. Sequencing targeted expressed TCRB transcripts, as all isolated RNA had been reverse transcribed. The repertoire was sequenced with immunoSEQ multiplex PCR; TCRdb's copy has only in-frame clones and lacks some. The sample shows 300,000 to 350,000 clones, over 7% of them seen only once. The material sequenced was central memory CD4+ T cells from blood. The receptors come from a man between 25 and 39 years old with type 1 diabetes.

The chain couples TRBV4-3 to TRBJ2-2, with a possible D match to TRBD1 (5 bases). Germline CDR1 and CDR2: LGHNA and YSLEER. CDR3 length: 14 residues. Deletions cut 0 bases from V and 3 bases from J, with 5 bases between. The CDR3 DNA sequence: TGCGCCAGCAGCCAAGACAGGGACACCGGGGAGCTGTTTTTT. Translated, it gives CASSQDRDTGELFF.

The chain links TRBV2 to TRBJ1-2; possible D gene TRBD1, 5 bases. The CDR3 consists of 13 residues. V gave up 4 bases and J gave up 3 bases, with 9 bases separating them. The germline gives CDR1 SNHLY, CDR2 FYNNEI. CDR3 residues: CASSADNYYGYTF. The CDR3 nucleotides are TGTGCCAGCAGTGCGGACAACTACTATGGCTACACCTTC.

The chain carries TRBV7-2 and TRBJ1-6, with D unresolved. Trimming took off 5 bases at V and 7 bases at J, with 6 bases between the two ends. CDR1 is SGHTA and CDR2 is FQGNSA in the germline V gene. The CDR3 runs 12 residues. The CDR3 sequence is CASSITNSPLHF. In DNA, the CDR3 is TGTGCCAGCAGCATTACCAATTCACCCCTCCACTTT. Based on the CDR3 plus reference TRBV7-2 and TRBJ1-6, the full variable domain is GAGVSQSPSNKVTEKGKDVELRCDPISGHTALYWYRQSLGQGLEFLIYFQGNSAPDKSGLPSDRFSAERTGGSVSTLTIQRTQQEDSAVYLCASSITNSPLHFGNGTRLTVT.

This clone was seen a handful of times. V is TRBV4-1 and J is TRBJ2-3; D possibly corresponds to TRBD1 (5 bases). Trimming cost V 1 base and J 6 bases, with 14 bases left between them. Germline CDR1 and CDR2: MGHRA and YSYEKL. The CDR3 is 15 amino acids. CDR3 coding DNA: TGCGCCAGCAGCCAAGGGTGGGGCCCGCAGGATACGCAGTATTTT. This codes for CASSQGWGPQDTQYF.

This clone was observed a few times. The rearrangement uses TRBV7-9 and TRBJ2-6, with D tentatively TRBD1 (6 bases). The CDR3 runs 19 residues. Germline assignment: CDR1 SEHNR and CDR2 FQNEAQ (reference sequence). The V end lost 4 bases, the J end lost 4 bases, and 23 bases lay between the germline ends. This CDR3 reads CASSSPNGVGGAGANVLTF. CDR3 DNA sequence: TGTGCCAGCAGCTCCCCTAACGGGGTAGGGGGAGCCGGGGCCAACGTCCTGACTTTC.

This clone has only a few counts. J is TRBJ2-1 and V is TRBV27; D call uncertain. Germline V gives CDR1 MNHEY, CDR2 SMNVEV (reference sequence). V lost 1 base and J 16 bases, leaving 14 bases between the germline ends. This CDR3 has 12 residues. CDR3 protein: CASSLWASPSFF. DNA of the CDR3: TGTGCCAGCAGTTTATGGGCATCCCCCTCTTTCTTC.

The chain links TRBV7-2 to TRBJ1-1; D is undetermined. The germline V gene has CDR1 SGHTA and CDR2 FQGNSA. This CDR3 region has 13 residues. The germline V and J ends were trimmed by 2 bases and 1 base, with 5 bases remaining between them. The CDR3 here is CASSLPSNTEAFF. CDR3 nucleotides: TGTGCCAGCAGCTTACCCTCGAACACTGAAGCTTTCTTT.

This clone was seen more than once but under ten times. The V gene is TRBV6-7, the J gene TRBJ2-7; D perhaps matches TRBD2 (6 bases). TRBV6-7 is filed as an ORF, its function uncertain. V shed 0 bases and J shed 5 bases, with 20 bases lying between them. This CDR3 has 17 amino acids. This chain's CDR3 is CASSYSRRGDKDHEQYF. For the CDR3, the DNA is TGTGCCAGCAGTTACTCGAGGCGGGGCGACAAGGACCACGAGCAGTACTTC.

Only a few counts were recorded for this clone. V and J are TRBV9 and TRBJ1-6; perhaps TRBD1 as D (6 bases). The CDR3 has 14 residues. CDR1 is SGDLS, CDR2 YYNGEE, per germline. V lost 3 bases to trimming and J lost 8 bases, with 12 bases between them. CDR3: CASSGQGKHSPLHF. The CDR3 coding sequence is TGTGCCAGCAGCGGTCAGGGGAAACATTCACCCCTCCACTTT.

This clone was seen a handful of times. The gene calls are TRBV9 and TRBJ2-3; D remains ambiguous. V dropped 0 bases and J dropped 5 bases, with 10 bases sitting between them. The CDR3 is 14 residues long. Germline V gene data show CDR1 as SGDLS and CDR2 as YYNGEE. The CDR3 DNA sequence: TGTGCCAGCAGCGTAGAGGCAGATGGAGATACGCAGTATTTT. Amino acids: CASSVEADGDTQYF.

The chain recombines TRBV9 with TRBJ1-6; D gene uncertain. The V end lost 2 bases, the J end lost 0 bases, and 9 bases lay between the germline ends. This CDR3 is 16 amino acids long. Germline V gene sequence: CDR1 SGDLS, CDR2 YYNGEE. CDR3 sequence (DNA): TGTGCCAGCAGCGTTCAGGAGAGCTCCTATAATTCACCCCTCCACTTT. As protein: CASSVQESSYNSPLHF.

A note on this clone: One base away lies a much larger clone, so this may be a sequencing read error. The gene calls are TRBV7-9 and TRBJ1-2, with 10 nucleotides matching TRBD1. Losses at the gene ends were 4 bases for V and 3 bases for J; bases not matched to a gene: 2. Germline V lookup: CDR1 SEHNR, CDR2 FQNEAQ (reference sequence). This CDR3 region has 14 residues. The CDR3 is CASSSGTGDYGYTF. CDR3 DNA: TGTGCCAGCAGCTCCGGGACAGGGGACTATGGCTACACCTTC.

Comment on this clone: An end of the junction differs from the germline gene, which may be a read error. Distinct nucleotide sequences in the sample also encode this CDR3. The chain recombines TRBV29-1 with TRBJ1-1; D might be TRBD1 (6 bases). This CDR3 has 14 amino acids. Germline V lookup: CDR1 SQVTM, CDR2 ANQGSEA. CDR3 bases: TGCAGCGTTGAAGATCAAGGGCAGGGGATTGAAGCTTTTTTT. Amino acids: CSVEDQGQGIEAFF.

This clone turned up a few times. The chain has TRBV5-1 and TRBJ2-3; D perhaps matches TRBD2 (6 bases). This CDR3 is 13 amino acids long. Trimming cost V 4 bases and J 6 bases, with 12 bases left between them. Germline V gene lookup returns CDR1 SGHRS and CDR2 YFSETQ. The CDR3 loop reads CASSATRGDTQYF. CDR3 sequence (DNA): TGCGCCAGCAGCGCGACTAGAGGGGATACGCAGTATTTT.

The rearrangement links TRBV5-1 to TRBJ1-1; no clear D. The CDR3 covers 12 residues. Trimming shortened V by 0 bases and J by 9 bases, and 9 bases separated the two germline ends. The germline gives CDR1 SGHRS, CDR2 YFSETQ. In DNA, the CDR3 is TGCGCCAGCAGCTTGGATAGGGCTAAAGCTTTCTTT. Its protein is CASSLDRAKAFF.

This clone was detected only a few times. The chain uses TRBV2 and TRBJ2-7; D assignment may be TRBD1 or TRBD2 (5 bases each). There are 15 residues in the CDR3. The germline V and J ends were trimmed by 6 bases and 0 bases, with 15 bases remaining between them. Germline V gene lookup returns CDR1 SNHLY and CDR2 FYNNEI. This CDR3 reads CASRRRDGHSYEQYF. The CDR3 nucleotides read TGTGCCAGCAGGAGAAGGGACGGACACTCCTACGAGCAGTACTTC.

This clone was picked up a small number of times. The chain has TRBV20-1 and TRBJ2-7, with D perhaps TRBD1 (6 bases). The germline V gene has CDR1 DFQATT and CDR2 SNEGSKA (reference sequence). This CDR3 has 11 amino acids. The CDR3 coding sequence is TGCAGCTGGGGGCAGTCCTACGAGCAGTACTTC. It translates to CSWGQSYEQYF.

The sample holds a few counts of this clone. The genes are TRBV30 and TRBJ1-5; no firm D call. The length of the CDR3 is 12 residues. Trimming took off 2 bases at V and 7 bases at J, with 9 bases between the two ends. The V gene's germline CDR1 is GTSNPN and CDR2 SVGIG (reference sequence). CDR3 sequence (DNA): TGTGCCTGGAGTAAGGGAGGCCAGCCCCAGCATTTT. Translation: CAWSKGGQPQHF.

The sample holds a few counts of this clone. The chain combines TRBV5-1 with TRBJ2-3; 8 bases fit TRBD2. The germline V gene encodes CDR1 SGHRS and CDR2 YFSETQ. Losses at the gene ends were 4 bases for V and 8 bases for J; bases not matched to a gene: 12. This CDR3 is 15 amino acids long. The CDR3 DNA reads TGCGCCAGCAGCCTCTTGGGGAGCGGGGGAGGTACGCAGTATTTT. Translated, it gives CASSLLGSGGGTQYF.

This clone was seen a few times. The chain couples TRBV28 to TRBJ1-2; 11 bases map to TRBD1. This CDR3 spans 15 amino acids. The V gene end was trimmed by 3 bases and the J gene end by 4 bases; junction bases not matched to a gene: 4. Germline V CDR1 and CDR2: MDHEN, SYDVKM. DNA for the CDR3: TGTGCCAGCAGTTTGCCCGGGACAGGGGGCTATGGCTACACCTTC. Translation gives CASSLPGTGGYGYTF.

The chain employs TRBV28 and TRBJ2-5; D is possibly TRBD1 (5 bases). Gene TRBJ2-7 matches the end of the DNA better, so the J call may be wrong. Germline assignment: CDR1 MDHEN and CDR2 SYDVKM. The CDR3 consists of 12 residues. The CDR3 DNA reads TGTGCCAGCAGTCGACAGAACTACGAGCAGTACTTC. Its translation: CASSRQNYEQYF.

This sequence joins TRBV19 and TRBJ1-3, with 11 bases matching TRBD1. This CDR3 region has 17 residues. Looked up from germline, CDR1 is LNHDA and CDR2 is SQIVND (reference sequence). J lost 0 bases, V lost 7 bases, and 8 bases had no gene match. CDR3 coding DNA: TGTGCCAGTACCATTACCGGGACAGGGGGCTCTGGAAACACCATATATTTT. Protein sequence: CASTITGTGGSGNTIYF.

This clone was seen only a few times. The rearrangement joins TRBV18 to TRBJ2-7; D not resolved. CDR1 KGHSH and CDR2 LQKENI come from the germline V gene. V lost 2 bases and J lost 0, with 5 bases in between. The CDR3 length is 13 residues. The CDR3, as DNA: TGTGCCAGCTCACCAATTTTCTCCTACGAGCAGTACTTC. Its translation is CASSPIFSYEQYF. Together with reference TRBV18 and TRBJ2-7, the CDR3 gives the full variable domain: NAGVMQNPRHLVRRRGQEARLRCSPMKGHSHVYWYRQLPEEGLKFMVYLQKENIIDESGMPKERFSAEFPKEGPSILRIQQVVRGDSAAYFCASSPIFSYEQYFGPGTRLTVT.